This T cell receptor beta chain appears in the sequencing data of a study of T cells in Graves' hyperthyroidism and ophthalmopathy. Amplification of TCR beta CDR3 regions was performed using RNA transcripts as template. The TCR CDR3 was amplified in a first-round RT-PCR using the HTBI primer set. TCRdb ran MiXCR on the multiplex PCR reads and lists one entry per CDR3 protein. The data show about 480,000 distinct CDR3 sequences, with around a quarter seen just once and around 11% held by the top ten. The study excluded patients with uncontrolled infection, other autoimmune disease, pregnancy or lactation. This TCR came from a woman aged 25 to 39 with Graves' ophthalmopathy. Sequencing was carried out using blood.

The CDR3 sequence is CASSPGGGGNTEAFF. CDR3 DNA: TGTGCCAGCAGCCCAGGGGGGGGAGGTAACACTGAAGCTTTCTTT. The chain uses TRBV2 and TRBJ1-1; 7 bases are a match to TRBD1. Germline CDR1 and CDR2: SNHLY and FYNNEI. The CDR3 totals 15 residues. The ends lost 6 bases at V and 2 bases at J; junction bases unmatched: 9.